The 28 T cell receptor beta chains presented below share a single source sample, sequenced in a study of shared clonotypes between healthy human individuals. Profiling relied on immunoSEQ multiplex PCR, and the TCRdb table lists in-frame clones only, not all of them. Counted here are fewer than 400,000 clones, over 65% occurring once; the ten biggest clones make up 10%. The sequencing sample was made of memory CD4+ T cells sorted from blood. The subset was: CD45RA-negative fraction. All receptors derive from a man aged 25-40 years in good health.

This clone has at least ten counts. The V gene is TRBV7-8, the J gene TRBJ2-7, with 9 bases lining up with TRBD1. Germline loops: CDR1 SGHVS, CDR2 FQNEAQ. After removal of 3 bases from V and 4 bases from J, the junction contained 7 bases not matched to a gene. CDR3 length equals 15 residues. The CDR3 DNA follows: TGTGCCAGCAGCTTGGGGACAGGGAAACGGTACGAGCAGTACTTC. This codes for CASSLGTGKRYEQYF.

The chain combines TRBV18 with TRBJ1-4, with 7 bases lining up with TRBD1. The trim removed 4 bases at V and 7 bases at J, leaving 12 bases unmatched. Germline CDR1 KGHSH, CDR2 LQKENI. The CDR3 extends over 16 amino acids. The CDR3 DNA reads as TGTGCCAGCTCACTACTGAGGGACAGACTTCGTGAAAAACTGTTTTTT. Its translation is CASSLLRDRLREKLFF.

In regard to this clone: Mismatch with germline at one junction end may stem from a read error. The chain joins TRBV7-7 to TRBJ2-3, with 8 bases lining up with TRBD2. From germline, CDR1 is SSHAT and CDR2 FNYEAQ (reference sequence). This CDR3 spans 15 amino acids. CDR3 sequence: CASSRASGSTDTQYF. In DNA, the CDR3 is TGTGCTAGCAGCCGGGCTAGCGGGAGCACAGATACGCAGTATTTT.

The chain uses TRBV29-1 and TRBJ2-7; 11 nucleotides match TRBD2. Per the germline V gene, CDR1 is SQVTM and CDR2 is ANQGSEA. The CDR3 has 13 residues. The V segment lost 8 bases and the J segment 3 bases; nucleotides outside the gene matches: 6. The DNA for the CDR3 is TGCAGCATTTCGACTAGCGGGGTCTACGAGCAGTACTTC. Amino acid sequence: CSISTSGVYEQYF.

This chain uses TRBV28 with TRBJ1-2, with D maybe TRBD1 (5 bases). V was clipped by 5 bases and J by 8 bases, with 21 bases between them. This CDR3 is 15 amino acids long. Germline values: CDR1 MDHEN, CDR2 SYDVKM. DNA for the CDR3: TGTGCCAGCAGTCCAATTTCGGCAGGGAAGGAAGGCTACACCTTC. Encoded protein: CASSPISAGKEGYTF.

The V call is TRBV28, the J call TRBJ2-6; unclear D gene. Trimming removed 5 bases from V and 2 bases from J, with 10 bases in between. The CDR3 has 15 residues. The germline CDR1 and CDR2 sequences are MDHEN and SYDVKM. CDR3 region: CASSTHLAGANVLTF. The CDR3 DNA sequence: TGTGCCAGCAGTACCCATCTGGCTGGGGCCAACGTCCTGACTTTC.

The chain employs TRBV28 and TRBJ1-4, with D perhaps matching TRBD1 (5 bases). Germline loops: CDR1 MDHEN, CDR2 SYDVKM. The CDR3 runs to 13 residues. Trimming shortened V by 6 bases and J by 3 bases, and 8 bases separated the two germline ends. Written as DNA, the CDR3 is TGTGCCAGCAGGTCGGGGGCTAATGAAAAACTGTTTTTT. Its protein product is CASRSGANEKLFF.

CDR3 in amino acids: CASSSRTGSTGELFF. The CDR3 DNA sequence: TGTGCCAGCAGCTCCAGGACAGGGTCCACCGGGGAGCTGTTTTTT. V gene TRBV7-8 combines with J gene TRBJ2-2; 8 nucleotides line up with TRBD1. Per germline, CDR1 SGHVS and CDR2 FQNEAQ. Trimming took 4 bases from V and 4 from J; bases not matched to a gene: 5. CDR3 size: 15 residues.

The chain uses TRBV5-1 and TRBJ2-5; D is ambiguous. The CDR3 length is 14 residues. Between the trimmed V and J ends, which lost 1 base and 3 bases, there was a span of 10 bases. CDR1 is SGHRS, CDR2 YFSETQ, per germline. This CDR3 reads CASSLRSPKETQYF. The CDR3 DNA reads TGCGCCAGCAGCTTGAGGTCCCCCAAAGAGACCCAGTACTTC.

The DNA of the CDR3 is TGTGCCAGCAGCGCCGTTTCTGGGGCCGGGGAGCTGTTTTTT. It specifies CASSAVSGAGELFF. This rearrangement joins TRBV7-6 to TRBJ2-2; D uncertain. V lost 5 bases, J lost 6 bases, and 13 bases lay in between. The CDR3 has 14 amino acids. Germline CDR1 SGHVS, CDR2 FNYEAQ. The entire variable domain, with the rest obtained from reference TRBV7-6 and TRBJ2-2, is as follows: GAGVSQSPRYKVTKRGQDVALRCDPISGHVSLYWYRQALGQGPEFLTYFNYEAQQDKSGLPNDRFSAERPEGSISTLTIQRTEQRDSAMYRCASSAVSGAGELFFGEGSRLTVL.

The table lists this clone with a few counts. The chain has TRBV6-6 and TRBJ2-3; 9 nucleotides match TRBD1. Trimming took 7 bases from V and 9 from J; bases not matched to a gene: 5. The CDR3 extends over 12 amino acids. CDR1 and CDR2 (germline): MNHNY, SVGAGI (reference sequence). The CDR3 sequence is CASNDRGLTQYF. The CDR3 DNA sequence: TGTGCCAGCAACGACAGGGGGTTGACGCAGTATTTT.

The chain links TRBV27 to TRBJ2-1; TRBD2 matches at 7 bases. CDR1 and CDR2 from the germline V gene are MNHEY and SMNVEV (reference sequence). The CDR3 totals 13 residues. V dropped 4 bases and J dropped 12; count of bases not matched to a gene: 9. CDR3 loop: CASSSDLAERQFF. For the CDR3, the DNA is TGTGCCAGCAGTTCCGACCTAGCGGAGAGGCAGTTCTTC.

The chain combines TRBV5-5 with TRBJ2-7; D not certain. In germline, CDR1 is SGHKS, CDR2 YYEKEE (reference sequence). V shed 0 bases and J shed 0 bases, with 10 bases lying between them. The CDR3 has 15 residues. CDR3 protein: CASSLVGDSSYEQYF. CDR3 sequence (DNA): TGTGCCAGCAGCTTGGTTGGGGATAGCTCCTACGAGCAGTACTTC.

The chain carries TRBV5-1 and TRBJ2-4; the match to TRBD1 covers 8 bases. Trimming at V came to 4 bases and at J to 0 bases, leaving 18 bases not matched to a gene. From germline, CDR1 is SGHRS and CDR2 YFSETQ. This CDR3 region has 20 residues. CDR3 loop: CASSPEGQVYPLLAKNIQYF. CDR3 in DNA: TGCGCCAGCAGCCCAGAGGGACAGGTATATCCATTACTAGCCAAAAACATTCAGTACTTC.

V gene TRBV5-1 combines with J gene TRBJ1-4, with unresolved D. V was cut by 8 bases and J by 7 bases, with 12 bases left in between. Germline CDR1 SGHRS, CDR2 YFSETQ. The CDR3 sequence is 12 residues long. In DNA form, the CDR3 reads TGCGCCAGGTTGAGGCTTTTTGAAAAACTGTTTTTT. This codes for CARLRLFEKLFF.

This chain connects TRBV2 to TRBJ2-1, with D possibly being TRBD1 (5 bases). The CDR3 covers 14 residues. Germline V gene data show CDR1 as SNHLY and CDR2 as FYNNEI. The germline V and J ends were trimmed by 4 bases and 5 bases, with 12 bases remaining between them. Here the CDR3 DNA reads TGTGCCAGCAGTGGATGGACAAAAAACAATGAGCAGTTCTTC. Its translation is CASSGWTKNNEQFF.

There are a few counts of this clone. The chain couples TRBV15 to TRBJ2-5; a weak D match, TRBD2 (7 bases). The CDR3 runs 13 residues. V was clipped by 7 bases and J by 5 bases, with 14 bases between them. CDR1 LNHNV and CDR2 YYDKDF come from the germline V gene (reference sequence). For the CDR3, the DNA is TGTGCCACCAAGGGGGGGTACTTGGAGACCCAGTACTTC. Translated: CATKGGYLETQYF.

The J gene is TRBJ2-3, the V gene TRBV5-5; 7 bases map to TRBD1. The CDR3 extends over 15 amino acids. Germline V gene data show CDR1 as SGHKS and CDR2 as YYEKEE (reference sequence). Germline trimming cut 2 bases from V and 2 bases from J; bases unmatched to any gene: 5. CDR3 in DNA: TGTGCCAGCAGCTTCCGGGACAGCCACACAGATACGCAGTATTTT. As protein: CASSFRDSHTDTQYF.

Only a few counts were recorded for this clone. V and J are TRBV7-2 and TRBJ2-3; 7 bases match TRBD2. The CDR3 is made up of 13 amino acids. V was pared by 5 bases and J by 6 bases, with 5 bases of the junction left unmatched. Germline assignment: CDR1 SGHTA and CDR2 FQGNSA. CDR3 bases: TGTGCCAGCAGCGCCACTAGCGCTGATACGCAGTATTTT. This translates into CASSATSADTQYF. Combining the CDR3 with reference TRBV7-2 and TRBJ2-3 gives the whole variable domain GAGVSQSPSNKVTEKGKDVELRCDPISGHTALYWYRQSLGQGLEFLIYFQGNSAPDKSGLPSDRFSAERTGGSVSTLTIQRTQQEDSAVYLCASSATSADTQYFGPGTRLTVL.

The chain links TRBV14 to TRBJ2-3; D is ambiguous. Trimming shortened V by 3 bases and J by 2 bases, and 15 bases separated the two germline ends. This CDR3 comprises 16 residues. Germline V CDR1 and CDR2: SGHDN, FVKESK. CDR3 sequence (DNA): TGTGCCAGCAGCCACCTGAAGGACCTTAACACAGATACGCAGTATTTT. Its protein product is CASSHLKDLNTDTQYF.

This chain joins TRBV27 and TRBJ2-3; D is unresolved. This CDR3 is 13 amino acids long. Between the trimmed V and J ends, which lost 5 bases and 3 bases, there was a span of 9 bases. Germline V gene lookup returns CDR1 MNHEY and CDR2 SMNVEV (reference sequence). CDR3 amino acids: CASSPRPTDTQYF. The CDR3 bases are TGTGCCAGCAGTCCGCGACCTACAGATACGCAGTATTTT.

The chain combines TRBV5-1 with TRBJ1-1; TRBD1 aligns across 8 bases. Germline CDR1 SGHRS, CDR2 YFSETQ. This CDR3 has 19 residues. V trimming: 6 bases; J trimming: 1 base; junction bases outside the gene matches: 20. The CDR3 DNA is TGCGCCAGCACGCAGGGGGCGCGGTTTTTCGAGGGGCAGAACACTGAAGCTTTCTTT. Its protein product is CASTQGARFFEGQNTEAFF.

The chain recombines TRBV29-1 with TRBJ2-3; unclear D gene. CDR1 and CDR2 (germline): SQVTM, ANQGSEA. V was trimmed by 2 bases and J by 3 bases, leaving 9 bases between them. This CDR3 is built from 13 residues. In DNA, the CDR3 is TGCAGCGTTGAATCCCAGGTGACAGATACGCAGTATTTT. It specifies CSVESQVTDTQYF.

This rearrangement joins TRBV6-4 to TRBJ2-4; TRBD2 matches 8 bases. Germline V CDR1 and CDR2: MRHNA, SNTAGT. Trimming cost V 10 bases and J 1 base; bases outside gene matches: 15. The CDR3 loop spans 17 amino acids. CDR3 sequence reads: CATNNAAGGWAKNIQYF. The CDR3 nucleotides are TGTGCCACGAACAACGCGGCGGGAGGTTGGGCCAAAAACATTCAGTACTTC.

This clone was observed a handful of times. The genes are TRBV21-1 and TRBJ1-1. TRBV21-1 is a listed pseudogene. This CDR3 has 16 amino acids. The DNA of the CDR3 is TGTGCCAGCAGCAAAATCCATCCTAGGAGGGGCCGAGAAGCTTTCTTT. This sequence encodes CASSKIHPRRGREAFF.

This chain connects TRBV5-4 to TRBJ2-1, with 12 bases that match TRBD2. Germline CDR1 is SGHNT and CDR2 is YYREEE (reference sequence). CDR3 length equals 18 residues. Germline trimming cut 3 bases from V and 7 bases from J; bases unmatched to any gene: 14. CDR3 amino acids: CASSSPGLAGSLGNEQFF. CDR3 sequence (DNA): TGTGCCAGCAGCTCACCGGGACTAGCGGGCTCTCTAGGGAATGAGCAGTTCTTC.

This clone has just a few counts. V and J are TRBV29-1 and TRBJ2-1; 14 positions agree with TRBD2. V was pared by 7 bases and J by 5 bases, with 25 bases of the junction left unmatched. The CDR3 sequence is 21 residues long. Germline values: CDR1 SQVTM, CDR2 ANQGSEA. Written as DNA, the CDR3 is TGCAGCGGTGCTGGGACTAGCGGGAGTATAGGGGACTACCCCGGGCACAATGAGCAGTTCTTC. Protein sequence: CSGAGTSGSIGDYPGHNEQFF.

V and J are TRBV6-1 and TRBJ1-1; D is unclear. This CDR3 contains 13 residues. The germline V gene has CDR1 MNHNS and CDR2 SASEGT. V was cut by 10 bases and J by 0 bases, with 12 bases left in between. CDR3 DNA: TGTGCCACAAGACAAACCATGAACACTGAAGCTTTCTTT. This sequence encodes CATRQTMNTEAFF.